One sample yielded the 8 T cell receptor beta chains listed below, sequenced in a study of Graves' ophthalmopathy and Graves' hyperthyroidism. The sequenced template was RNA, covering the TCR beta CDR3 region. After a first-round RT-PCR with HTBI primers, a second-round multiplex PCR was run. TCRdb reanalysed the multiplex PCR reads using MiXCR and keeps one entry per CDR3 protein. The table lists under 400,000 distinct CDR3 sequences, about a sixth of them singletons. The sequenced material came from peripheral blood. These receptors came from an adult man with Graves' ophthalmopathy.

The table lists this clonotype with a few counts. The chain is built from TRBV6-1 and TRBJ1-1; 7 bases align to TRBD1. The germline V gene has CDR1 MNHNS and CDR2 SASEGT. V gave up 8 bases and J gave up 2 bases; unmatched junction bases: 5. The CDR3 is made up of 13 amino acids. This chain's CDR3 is CASLQGTNTEAFF. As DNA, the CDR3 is TGTGCCAGCTTACAGGGGACCAACACTGAAGCTTTCTTT.

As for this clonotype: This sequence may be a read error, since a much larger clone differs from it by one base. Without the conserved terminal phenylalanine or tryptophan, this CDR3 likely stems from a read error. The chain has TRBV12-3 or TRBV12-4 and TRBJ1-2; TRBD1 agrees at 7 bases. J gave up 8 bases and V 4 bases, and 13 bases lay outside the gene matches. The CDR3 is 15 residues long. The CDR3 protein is CASSSGQLTHTGYTL. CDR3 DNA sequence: TGTGCCAGCAGTTCGGGACAGCTAACACACACAGGCTACACCCTC.

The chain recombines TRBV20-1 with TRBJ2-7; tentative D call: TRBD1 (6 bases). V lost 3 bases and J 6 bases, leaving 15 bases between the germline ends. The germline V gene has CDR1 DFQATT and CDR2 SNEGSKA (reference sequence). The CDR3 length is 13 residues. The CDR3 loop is CSARRSGVGEQYF. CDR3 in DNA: TGCAGTGCTAGGAGGTCAGGGGTCGGCGAGCAGTACTTC.

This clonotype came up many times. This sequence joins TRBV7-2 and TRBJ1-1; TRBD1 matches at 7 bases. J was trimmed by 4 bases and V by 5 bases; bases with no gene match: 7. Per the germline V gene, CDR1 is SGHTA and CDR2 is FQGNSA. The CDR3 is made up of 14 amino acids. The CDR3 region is CASSPGQTSTEAFF. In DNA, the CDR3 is TGTGCCAGCAGCCCGGGACAGACGTCCACTGAAGCTTTCTTT.

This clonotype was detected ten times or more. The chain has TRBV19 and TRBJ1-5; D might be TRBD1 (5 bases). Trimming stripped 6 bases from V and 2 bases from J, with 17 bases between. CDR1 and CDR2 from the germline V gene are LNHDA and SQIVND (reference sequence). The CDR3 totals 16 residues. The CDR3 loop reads CASSFDRGSGNQPQHF. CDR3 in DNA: TGTGCCAGTAGCTTCGATCGGGGGTCGGGCAATCAGCCCCAGCATTTT.

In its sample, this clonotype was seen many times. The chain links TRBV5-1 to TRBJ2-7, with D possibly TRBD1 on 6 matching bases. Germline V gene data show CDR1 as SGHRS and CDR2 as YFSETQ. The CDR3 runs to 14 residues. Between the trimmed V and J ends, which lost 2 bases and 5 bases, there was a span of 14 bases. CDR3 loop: CASSFEQGNHEQYF. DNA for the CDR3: TGCGCCAGCAGCTTTGAGCAGGGGAACCACGAGCAGTACTTC.

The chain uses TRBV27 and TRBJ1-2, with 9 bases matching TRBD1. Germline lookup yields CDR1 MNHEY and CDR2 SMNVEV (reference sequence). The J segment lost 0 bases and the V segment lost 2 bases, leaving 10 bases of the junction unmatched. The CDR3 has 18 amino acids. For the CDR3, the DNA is TGTGCCAGCAGTTTAACGGGACAGGGCGAAACCACTAACTATGGCTACACCTTC. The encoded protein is CASSLTGQGETTNYGYTF.

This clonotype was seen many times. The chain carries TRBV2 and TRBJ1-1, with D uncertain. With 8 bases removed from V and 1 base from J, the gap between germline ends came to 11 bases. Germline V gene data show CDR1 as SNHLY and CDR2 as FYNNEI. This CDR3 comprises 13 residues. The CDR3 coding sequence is TGTGCCAGCCACCGCCCAGAGAACACTGAAGCTTTCTTT. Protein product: CASHRPENTEAFF.